A selection of T cell receptor beta chains follows, all from one sample in a study of blood T cell repertoires in COVID-19. Method: immunoSEQ multiplex PCR; TCRdb's copy keeps in-frame clones and lacks some. The sample has about 120,000 clones, over 65% seen once. The sample consisted of peripheral blood. The receptors stem from an elderly woman with acute or convalescent COVID-19. CDR3s include the opening cysteine and the closing phenylalanine or tryptophan. A D gene is named only where the DNA matches it firmly. Part of the rows lack a size; the others show once, few, many or a class for expanded clones.

d_call: TRBD1; clone_size: NA; v_call: TRBV12-3/TRBV12-4; cdr3_length: 13; j_call: TRBJ2-7; cdr3_aa: CASTTGQGHEQYF; cdr3_nt: TGTGCCAGCACCACGGGACAGGGGCACGAGCAGTACTTC
d_call: NA; clone_size: NA; v_call: TRBV5-4; cdr3_length: 14; j_call: TRBJ2-7; cdr3_aa: CASSHRDTLYEQYF; cdr3_nt: TGTGCCAGCAGCCACCGGGACACCCTTTACGAGCAGTACTTC
d_call: TRBD2; clone_size: few; v_call: TRBV5-1; cdr3_length: 16; j_call: TRBJ2-3; cdr3_aa: CASSLALAGGTDTQYF; cdr3_nt: TGCGCCAGCAGCTTGGCCCTAGCGGGGGGCACAGATACGCAGTATTTT
d_call: NA; clone_size: NA; v_call: TRBV2; cdr3_length: 18; j_call: TRBJ2-7; cdr3_aa: CASSDGGLRRPSSYEQYF; cdr3_nt: TGTGCCAGCAGTGATGGGGGACTCCGGCGGCCGAGCTCCTACGAGCAGTACTTC
d_call: NA; clone_size: few; v_call: TRBV11-2; cdr3_length: 15; j_call: TRBJ1-1; cdr3_aa: CASSLDGWGETEAFF; cdr3_nt: TGTGCCAGCAGCTTAGACGGGTGGGGGGAAACTGAAGCTTTCTTT
d_call: NA; clone_size: NA; v_call: TRBV5-8; cdr3_length: 15; j_call: TRBJ2-1; cdr3_aa: CASSFYPRPHNEQFF; cdr3_nt: TGTGCCAGCAGCTTTTACCCCAGGCCCCACAATGAGCAGTTCTTC
d_call: NA; clone_size: many; v_call: TRBV24-1; cdr3_length: 14; j_call: TRBJ2-3; cdr3_aa: CATSTLGGTDTQYF; cdr3_nt: TGTGCCACCAGTACCCTTGGAGGCACAGATACGCAGTATTTT
d_call: TRBD1; clone_size: NA; v_call: TRBV4-2; cdr3_length: 16; j_call: TRBJ1-4; cdr3_aa: CASSQVRGRGGEKLFF; cdr3_nt: TGTGCCAGCAGCCAAGTTAGGGGGCGAGGAGGGGAAAAACTGTTTTTT
d_call: NA; clone_size: NA; v_call: TRBV5-4; cdr3_length: 14; j_call: TRBJ1-1; cdr3_aa: CASSLAQENTEAFF; cdr3_nt: TGTGCCAGCAGCTTGGCGCAGGAGAACACTGAAGCTTTCTTT
d_call: NA; clone_size: NA; v_call: TRBV30; cdr3_length: 14; j_call: TRBJ1-1; cdr3_aa: CAWRRTQGWTEAFF; cdr3_nt: TGTGCCTGGAGAAGGACACAGGGTTGGACTGAAGCTTTCTTT
d_call: TRBD1; clone_size: NA; v_call: TRBV5-4; cdr3_length: 15; j_call: TRBJ1-2; cdr3_aa: CVSSLTGLEYYGYTF; cdr3_nt: TGTGTCAGCAGCTTGACAGGGCTTGAATACTATGGCTACACCTTC
d_call: NA; clone_size: NA; v_call: TRBV5-1; cdr3_length: 17; j_call: TRBJ1-1; cdr3_aa: CASSPRGADEVNTEAFF; cdr3_nt: TGCGCCAGCAGCCCCAGGGGCGCGGATGAGGTGAACACTGAAGCTTTCTTT
d_call: NA; clone_size: NA; v_call: TRBV9; cdr3_length: 14; j_call: TRBJ2-1; cdr3_aa: CASSVGVMRDEQFF; cdr3_nt: TGTGCCAGCAGCGTAGGGGTGATGAGGGATGAGCAGTTCTTC
d_call: TRBD1; clone_size: NA; v_call: TRBV10-1; cdr3_length: 16; j_call: TRBJ1-1; cdr3_aa: CASSKPGQDPGTEAFF; cdr3_nt: TGCGCCAGCAGTAAACCGGGACAGGACCCGGGCACTGAAGCTTTCTTT
d_call: NA; clone_size: NA; v_call: TRBV19; cdr3_length: 14; j_call: TRBJ2-7; cdr3_aa: CASSSPIDFYEQYF; cdr3_nt: TGTGCCAGTAGTTCCCCCATTGACTTCTACGAGCAGTACTTC
d_call: TRBD2; clone_size: NA; v_call: TRBV5-6; cdr3_length: 15; j_call: TRBJ2-1; cdr3_aa: CASQTGGGRGNEQFF; cdr3_nt: TGTGCCTCCCAAACCGGTGGCGGGAGAGGCAATGAGCAGTTCTTC
d_call: TRBD2; clone_size: NA; v_call: TRBV6-6; cdr3_length: 17; j_call: TRBJ2-1; cdr3_aa: CASSPRLAGGRYNEQFF; cdr3_nt: TGTGCCAGCAGTCCCCGACTAGCGGGGGGGCGGTACAATGAGCAGTTCTTC
d_call: NA; clone_size: NA; v_call: TRBV10-1; cdr3_length: 13; j_call: TRBJ2-7; cdr3_aa: CASAGGNSYEQYF; cdr3_nt: TGCGCCAGCGCCGGCGGGAACTCCTACGAGCAGTACTTC
d_call: NA; clone_size: NA; v_call: TRBV28; cdr3_length: 14; j_call: TRBJ1-2; cdr3_aa: CASSLGVSNYGYTF; cdr3_nt: TGTGCCAGCAGTTTAGGAGTCAGTAACTATGGCTACACCTTC
d_call: TRBD1; clone_size: NA; v_call: TRBV7-9; cdr3_length: 15; j_call: TRBJ2-7; cdr3_aa: CASSKGTVDVYEQYF; cdr3_nt: TGTGCCAGCAGCAAAGGGACAGTAGACGTGTACGAGCAGTACTTC
d_call: TRBD1; clone_size: NA; v_call: TRBV7-9; cdr3_length: 16; j_call: TRBJ2-3; cdr3_aa: CASSSGQGQSTDTQYF; cdr3_nt: TGTGCCAGCAGCTCAGGACAGGGACAAAGCACAGATACGCAGTATTTT
d_call: NA; clone_size: NA; v_call: TRBV12-5; cdr3_length: 14; j_call: TRBJ1-6; cdr3_aa: CASGSDPVDSPLHF; cdr3_nt: TGTGCTAGTGGTTCAGATCCAGTGGATTCACCCCTCCACTTT
d_call: NA; clone_size: NA; v_call: TRBV6-6; cdr3_length: 11; j_call: TRBJ2-3; cdr3_aa: CASIYSDTQYF; cdr3_nt: TGTGCCAGCATCTACTCAGATACGCAGTATTTT
d_call: TRBD2; clone_size: NA; v_call: TRBV4-3; cdr3_length: 18; j_call: TRBJ2-3; cdr3_aa: CASSLSVAGGPSTDTQYF; cdr3_nt: TGCGCCAGCAGCCTAAGCGTAGCGGGAGGGCCTAGCACAGATACGCAGTATTTT
d_call: NA; clone_size: once; v_call: TRBV7-2; cdr3_length: 13; j_call: TRBJ2-4; cdr3_aa: CASSLVPGNIQYF; cdr3_nt: TGTGCCAGCAGCTTAGTGCCAGGGAACATTCAGTACTTC
d_call: TRBD1; clone_size: NA; v_call: TRBV6-5; cdr3_length: 14; j_call: TRBJ2-7; cdr3_aa: CASSVTGGGSEQYF; cdr3_nt: TGTGCCAGCAGCGTGACAGGGGGCGGTTCCGAGCAGTACTTC
d_call: NA; clone_size: NA; v_call: TRBV10-3; cdr3_length: 13; j_call: TRBJ1-1; cdr3_aa: CAIREQSGSEAFF; cdr3_nt: TGTGCCATCAGGGAACAGTCAGGGTCTGAAGCTTTCTTT
d_call: NA; clone_size: NA; v_call: TRBV28; cdr3_length: 16; j_call: TRBJ1-4; cdr3_aa: CASTTPWGNSNEKLFF; cdr3_nt: TGTGCCAGCACCACCCCGTGGGGCAACTCAAATGAAAAACTGTTTTTT
d_call: TRBD1; clone_size: NA; v_call: TRBV10-3; cdr3_length: 14; j_call: TRBJ2-5; cdr3_aa: CAINPGQVGSPQYF; cdr3_nt: TGTGCCATCAACCCCGGACAGGTGGGGTCACCCCAGTACTTC
d_call: NA; clone_size: NA; v_call: TRBV5-1; cdr3_length: 17; j_call: TRBJ2-1; cdr3_aa: CASRTLRTEIAYNEQFF; cdr3_nt: TGCGCCAGCCGGACGCTAAGGACAGAGATAGCCTACAATGAGCAGTTCTTC
d_call: NA; clone_size: NA; v_call: TRBV5-8; cdr3_length: 16; j_call: TRBJ1-2; cdr3_aa: CASSLAGSTVPWGYTF; cdr3_nt: TGTGCCAGCAGCTTGGCCGGCAGCACAGTCCCCTGGGGCTACACCTTC
d_call: NA; clone_size: NA; v_call: TRBV5-4; cdr3_length: 16; j_call: TRBJ2-3; cdr3_aa: CASSLRPGEGIDTQYF; cdr3_nt: TGTGCCAGCAGCTTAAGACCAGGTGAAGGAATAGATACGCAGTATTTT
d_call: TRBD2; clone_size: few; v_call: TRBV25-1; cdr3_length: 13; j_call: TRBJ2-5; cdr3_aa: CASTGGGAETQYF; cdr3_nt: TGTGCCAGCACCGGCGGGGGGGCCGAGACCCAGTACTTC
d_call: NA; clone_size: NA; v_call: TRBV3-1/TRBV3-2; cdr3_length: 15; j_call: TRBJ2-2; cdr3_aa: CASSSGLISAGELFF; cdr3_nt: TGTGCCAGCAGCTCGGGTCTCATAAGCGCCGGGGAGCTGTTTTTT
d_call: NA; clone_size: NA; v_call: TRBV7-3; cdr3_length: 15; j_call: TRBJ1-2; cdr3_aa: CASSPDGSGQYGYTF; cdr3_nt: TGTGCCAGCAGCCCCGACGGGAGCGGGCAATATGGCTACACCTTC
d_call: TRBD1; clone_size: NA; v_call: TRBV3-1/TRBV3-2; cdr3_length: 14; j_call: TRBJ1-1; cdr3_aa: CASSHDTRGSEAFF; cdr3_nt: TGTGCCAGCAGCCATGACACCAGGGGGTCTGAAGCTTTCTTT
d_call: NA; clone_size: NA; v_call: TRBV29-1; cdr3_length: 15; j_call: TRBJ1-1; cdr3_aa: CSVEVSQIRNTEAFF; cdr3_nt: TGCAGCGTTGAAGTTTCGCAGATCCGGAACACTGAAGCTTTCTTT
d_call: TRBD2; clone_size: NA; v_call: TRBV27; cdr3_length: 12; j_call: TRBJ2-1; cdr3_aa: CASSLGSGREFF; cdr3_nt: TGTGCCAGCAGTTTAGGGAGCGGGAGGGAGTTCTTC